This T cell receptor beta chain was identified in a study of human thymus T cells. The table came from immunoSEQ multiplex PCR; TCRdb's copy has only in-frame clones and leaves some out. The data contain 40,000 to 45,000 clones, around 94% of them singletons. All donors were healthy Finnish infants who were undergoing corrective surgery to treat congenital heart defects. Only four of the eight donors provided an approximately 0.45-1 mL blood sample. No fixed cell number was used; all available blood leukocytes supplied DNA. The CDR3 is made up of 14 amino acids. With V trimmed by 6 bases and J by 9 bases, 5 bases remained unmatched. Germline V gives CDR1 KGHSH, CDR2 LQKENI. Broader study findings: Within thymic and blood repertoires, V and J gene usage appeared to be biased.

About this clone itself: Its antigen is currently unknown.

The sequencing sample was made of blood. This sequence originates from a boy younger than two with a congenital heart defect but otherwise immunologically healthy. The gene calls are TRBV18 and TRBJ1-6; TRBD1 matches 10 bases. The CDR3 DNA sequence: TGTGCCAGCTCCCTGGACAGGGGGTCTTCACCCCTCCACTTT. Amino acid sequence: CASSLDRGSSPLHF.